This T cell receptor (beta chain) stems from a study of blood T cell repertoires in COVID-19. The assay was immunoSEQ multiplex PCR, and TCRdb's table has in-frame clones only and misses some. This table holds fewer than 250,000 clones, about nine tenths found once. A few counts support this clone. The V and J ends lost 1 base and 6 bases respectively, with 13 bases between them. CDR3 length: 14 residues. Looked up from germline, CDR1 is KGHSH and CDR2 is LQKENI. V and J are TRBV18 and TRBJ2-7, with unresolved D. This receptor was identified in a man in his sixties who had recovered from COVID-19. Sequencing was carried out using peripheral blood. CDR3 residues: CASSPRVERGEQYF. CDR3 nucleotide sequence: TGTGCCAGCTCACCACGAGTCGAAAGAGGCGAGCAGTACTTC.